These T cell receptor beta chains were read from a single sample in a study of cytomegalovirus exposure and HLA in healthy donors. Profiling relied on immunoSEQ multiplex PCR, and the TCRdb table lists in-frame clones only, not all of them. The sample shows about 87,000 clones, under 80% of them seen only once. What was sequenced was PBMCs. The receptors were gathered from a man aged 30 to 39 in good health and CMV-seropositive. CDR3s include the opening cysteine and the closing phenylalanine or tryptophan. The D gene is left open where the match is weak. Some rows have no size entry. The others give once, few or many, or a class for an expanded clone.

size,J,V,D,DNA,CDR3
-,TRBJ2-1,TRBV5-6,-,TGTGCCAGCAGCCCGGGACTCCTTAAGGATGAGCAGTTCTTC,CASSPGLLKDEQFF
-,TRBJ2-3,TRBV2,-,TGTGCCAGCAGTGAAAACAGTAAAAGGGAGAATTACCTCACAGATACGCAGTATTTT,CASSENSKRENYLTDTQYF
-,TRBJ2-3,TRBV11-3,TRBD1,TGTGCCAGCAGCCGACAGGGTCTAGTGGCAGATACGCAGTATTTT,CASSRQGLVADTQYF
-,TRBJ2-3,TRBV5-6,TRBD1,TGTGCCAGCAGTCGCGGGACAGGGGGTTACACAGATACGCAGTATTTT,CASSRGTGGYTDTQYF
few,TRBJ1-1,TRBV4-2,-,TGTGCCAGCAACCAAGATCCCAGAGGGAACACTGAAGCTTTCTTT,CASNQDPRGNTEAFF
-,TRBJ1-2,TRBV7-2,TRBD1,TGTGCCAGCAGCTTAGGGGACAGGGCCAACTATGGCTACACCTTC,CASSLGDRANYGYTF
few,TRBJ1-2,TRBV15,TRBD1,TGTGCCACCAGCAGAGGACAGGGGGCTGGTGGCTACACCTTC,CATSRGQGAGGYTF
few,TRBJ2-1,TRBV5-1,TRBD2,TGCGCCAGCAGTTCGGAGGGACTAGCGAGGAATGAGCAGTTCTTC,CASSSEGLARNEQFF
-,TRBJ2-2,TRBV5-6,-,TGTGCCAGCAGCTCCTACACCGGGGAGCTGTTTTTT,CASSSYTGELFF
-,TRBJ1-2,TRBV5-8,TRBD1,TGTGCCAGCAGCCTCCAGGGGGAGTGGGGCTACACCTTC,CASSLQGEWGYTF
-,TRBJ1-5,TRBV19,TRBD1,TGTGCCAGTAGTATATTCGCCGCAGGGGGTAGCAATCAGCCCCAGCATTTT,CASSIFAAGGSNQPQHF
-,TRBJ2-3,TRBV29-1,-,TGCAGCGTTAGGAGGGGTGCGGGCACAGATACGCAGTATTTT,CSVRRGAGTDTQYF
-,TRBJ1-3,TRBV11-2,-,TGTGCCAGCAGCTTAGTTCGGACAGTACTGTTTGGAAACACCATATATTTT,CASSLVRTVLFGNTIYF
-,TRBJ1-1,TRBV5-4,-,TGTGCCAGCAGCTCCGGGACTAGGAACACTGAAGCTTTCTTT,CASSSGTRNTEAFF
-,TRBJ1-5,TRBV4-1,-,TGCGCCAGCAGCCGCAGGGGACACAGCAATCAGCCCCAGCATTTT,CASSRRGHSNQPQHF
-,TRBJ1-2,TRBV6-5,-,TGTGCCTGGACACTAACTCGTCGTGGCTACACCTTC,CAWTLTRRGYTF
-,TRBJ2-5,TRBV5-4,-,TGTGCCAGCAGTAGAGGCGGGGGCGCCCATTTAAAGGAGACCCAGTACTTC,CASSRGGGAHLKETQYF
-,TRBJ1-2,TRBV27,TRBD1,TGTGCCAGCAGCCCTATACCCGGGACAGGCAACTATGGCTACACCTTC,CASSPIPGTGNYGYTF
-,TRBJ1-2,TRBV2,-,TGTGCCAGCAGTGCTACCGCGAGGGGAGGTTATGGCTACACCTTC,CASSATARGGYGYTF
-,TRBJ1-6,TRBV6-5,-,TGTGCCAGCAGTTACAGGGAGGAAAATTCACCCCTCCACTTT,CASSYREENSPLHF
-,TRBJ1-1,TRBV6-4,TRBD1,TGTGCCAGCAGTGACTCCGGACAGGGGATGAACACTGAAGCTTTCTTT,CASSDSGQGMNTEAFF
-,TRBJ2-1,TRBV4-2,TRBD1,TGTGCCAGCAGCCAGGAAGACAGGGTATATGAGCAGTTCTTC,CASSQEDRVYEQFF
-,TRBJ2-1,TRBV12-5,-,TGTGCTAGTGGTTTGGTAACACAGGGTGGTCGTAATGAGCAGTTCTTC,CASGLVTQGGRNEQFF
few,TRBJ2-7,TRBV5-1,TRBD1,TGCGCCAGCAGCTTGGGACAGGGGACCTACTCCTACGAGCAGTACTTC,CASSLGQGTYSYEQYF
-,TRBJ1-6,TRBV6-5,-,TGTGCCAGCAGTTACTCTTCCGGGACCGGGGGGTCACCCCTCCACTTT,CASSYSSGTGGSPLHF
-,TRBJ1-4,TRBV27,-,TGTGCCAGCAGATTACAGGGTGCGGTGCATGAAAAACTGTTTTTT,CASRLQGAVHEKLFF
-,TRBJ1-1,TRBV2,-,TGTGCCACGGCCCCGAGGGACACTGAAGCTTTCTTT,CATAPRDTEAFF
-,TRBJ2-7,TRBV9,-,TGTGCCAGCAGGGCCCAGGGGCTCTCCTACGAGCAGTACTTC,CASRAQGLSYEQYF
-,TRBJ1-5,TRBV30,-,TGTGCCGCTCAACCCGGCGAGGGCAATCAGCCCCAGCATTTT,CAAQPGEGNQPQHF
-,TRBJ2-4,TRBV6-5,TRBD1,TGTGCCAGCAGTGGACAGGATTTTGGAAACATTCAGTACTTC,CASSGQDFGNIQYF
-,TRBJ1-1,TRBV5-4,TRBD1,TGTGCCAGCAGCTTTGGGACAGGGGGCACTGAAGCTTTCTTT,CASSFGTGGTEAFF
-,TRBJ1-4,TRBV2,-,TGTGCCAGCAAGTATGGGCAGTTTAATGAAAAACTGTTTTTT,CASKYGQFNEKLFF
-,TRBJ1-1,TRBV9,-,TGTGCCAGCAGCTCGGGACTGAAGGTGTACACTGAAGCTTTCTTT,CASSSGLKVYTEAFF
-,TRBJ1-1,TRBV30,-,TGTGCCTCCTCCGGGACTGAAGCTTTCTTT,CASSGTEAFF
-,TRBJ1-2,TRBV2,-,TGTGCCAGTTATACGGACAGAATATATGGCTACACCTTC,CASYTDRIYGYTF
-,TRBJ1-2,TRBV6-5,-,TGTGCCAGCAGTTATGTGGGCACCCCCGGTGGCTACACCTTC,CASSYVGTPGGYTF
-,TRBJ2-2,TRBV9,-,TGTGCCAGCGACAGGAACACCGGGGAGCTGTTTTTT,CASDRNTGELFF
-,TRBJ1-5,TRBV7-9,-,TGTTCCAGCAGCAAGGACTGGGGAGCGGGCAATCAGCCCCAGCATTTT,CSSSKDWGAGNQPQHF
-,TRBJ2-3,TRBV7-6,-,TGTGCCAGCAGCCAATACACGCTCCGCACAGATAAGCAGTATTTT,CASSQYTLRTDKQYF
few,TRBJ2-1,TRBV6-4,TRBD2,TGTGCCAGCAGTGACGGGACTAGCGGGGGGAGTGAGCAGTTCTTC,CASSDGTSGGSEQFF
-,TRBJ1-1,TRBV5-1,-,TGCGCCAGCAGCGAGAACAGGGAATTGAGTGAAGCTTTCTTT,CASSENRELSEAFF
-,TRBJ2-3,TRBV30,-,TGTGCCTGGAGTGTAAAGGGGACACGCACAGATACGCAGTATTTT,CAWSVKGTRTDTQYF